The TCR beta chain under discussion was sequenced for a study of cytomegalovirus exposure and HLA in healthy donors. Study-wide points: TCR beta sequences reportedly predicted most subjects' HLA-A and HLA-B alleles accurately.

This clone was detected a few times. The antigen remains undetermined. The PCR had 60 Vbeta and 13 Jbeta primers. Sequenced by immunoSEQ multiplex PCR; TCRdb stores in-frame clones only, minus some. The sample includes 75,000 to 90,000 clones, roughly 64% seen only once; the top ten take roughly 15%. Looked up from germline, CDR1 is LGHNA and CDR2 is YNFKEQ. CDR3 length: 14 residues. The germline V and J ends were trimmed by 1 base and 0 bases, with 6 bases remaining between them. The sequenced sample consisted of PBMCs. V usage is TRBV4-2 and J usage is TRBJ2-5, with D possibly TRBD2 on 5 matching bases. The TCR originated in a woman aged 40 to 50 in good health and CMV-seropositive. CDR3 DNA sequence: TGTGCCAGCAGCCAAGCGGACTACCAAGAGACCCAGTACTTC. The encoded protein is CASSQADYQETQYF.